This TCR beta chain emerged from a study of cytomegalovirus exposure and HLA in healthy donors. Study in general: Researchers previously reported finding more than 100 million unique TCR beta sequences from approximately 190 million T cells. Findings and caveats of the study: In a later analysis, specific HLA alleles were associated with approximately 16,000 TCR beta sequences at a 0.05 false discovery rate. Three CMV-associated chains were confirmed in vitro to be specific for CMV antigens.

The PCR used 60 Vbeta and 13 Jbeta primers. Some clones are missing from TCRdb's copy, which holds only in-frame ones; the method was immunoSEQ multiplex PCR. The sample includes around 190,000 clones, around 77% of them seen just once. This clone was detected a few times. Its antigen is not identified. V lost 1 base, J lost 4 bases, and 13 bases lay in between. The germline V gene encodes CDR1 MNHEY and CDR2 SVGAGI. This CDR3 is 16 amino acids long. J is TRBJ1-4 and V is TRBV6-5; D unclear. The TCR sequence derives from a man aged 55 to 70 in good health and CMV-seronegative. Sequencing was carried out using PBMCs. Here the CDR3 reads CASSYWFQSINEKLFF. CDR3 DNA: TGTGCCAGCAGTTACTGGTTTCAGTCCATTAATGAAAAACTGTTTTTT.